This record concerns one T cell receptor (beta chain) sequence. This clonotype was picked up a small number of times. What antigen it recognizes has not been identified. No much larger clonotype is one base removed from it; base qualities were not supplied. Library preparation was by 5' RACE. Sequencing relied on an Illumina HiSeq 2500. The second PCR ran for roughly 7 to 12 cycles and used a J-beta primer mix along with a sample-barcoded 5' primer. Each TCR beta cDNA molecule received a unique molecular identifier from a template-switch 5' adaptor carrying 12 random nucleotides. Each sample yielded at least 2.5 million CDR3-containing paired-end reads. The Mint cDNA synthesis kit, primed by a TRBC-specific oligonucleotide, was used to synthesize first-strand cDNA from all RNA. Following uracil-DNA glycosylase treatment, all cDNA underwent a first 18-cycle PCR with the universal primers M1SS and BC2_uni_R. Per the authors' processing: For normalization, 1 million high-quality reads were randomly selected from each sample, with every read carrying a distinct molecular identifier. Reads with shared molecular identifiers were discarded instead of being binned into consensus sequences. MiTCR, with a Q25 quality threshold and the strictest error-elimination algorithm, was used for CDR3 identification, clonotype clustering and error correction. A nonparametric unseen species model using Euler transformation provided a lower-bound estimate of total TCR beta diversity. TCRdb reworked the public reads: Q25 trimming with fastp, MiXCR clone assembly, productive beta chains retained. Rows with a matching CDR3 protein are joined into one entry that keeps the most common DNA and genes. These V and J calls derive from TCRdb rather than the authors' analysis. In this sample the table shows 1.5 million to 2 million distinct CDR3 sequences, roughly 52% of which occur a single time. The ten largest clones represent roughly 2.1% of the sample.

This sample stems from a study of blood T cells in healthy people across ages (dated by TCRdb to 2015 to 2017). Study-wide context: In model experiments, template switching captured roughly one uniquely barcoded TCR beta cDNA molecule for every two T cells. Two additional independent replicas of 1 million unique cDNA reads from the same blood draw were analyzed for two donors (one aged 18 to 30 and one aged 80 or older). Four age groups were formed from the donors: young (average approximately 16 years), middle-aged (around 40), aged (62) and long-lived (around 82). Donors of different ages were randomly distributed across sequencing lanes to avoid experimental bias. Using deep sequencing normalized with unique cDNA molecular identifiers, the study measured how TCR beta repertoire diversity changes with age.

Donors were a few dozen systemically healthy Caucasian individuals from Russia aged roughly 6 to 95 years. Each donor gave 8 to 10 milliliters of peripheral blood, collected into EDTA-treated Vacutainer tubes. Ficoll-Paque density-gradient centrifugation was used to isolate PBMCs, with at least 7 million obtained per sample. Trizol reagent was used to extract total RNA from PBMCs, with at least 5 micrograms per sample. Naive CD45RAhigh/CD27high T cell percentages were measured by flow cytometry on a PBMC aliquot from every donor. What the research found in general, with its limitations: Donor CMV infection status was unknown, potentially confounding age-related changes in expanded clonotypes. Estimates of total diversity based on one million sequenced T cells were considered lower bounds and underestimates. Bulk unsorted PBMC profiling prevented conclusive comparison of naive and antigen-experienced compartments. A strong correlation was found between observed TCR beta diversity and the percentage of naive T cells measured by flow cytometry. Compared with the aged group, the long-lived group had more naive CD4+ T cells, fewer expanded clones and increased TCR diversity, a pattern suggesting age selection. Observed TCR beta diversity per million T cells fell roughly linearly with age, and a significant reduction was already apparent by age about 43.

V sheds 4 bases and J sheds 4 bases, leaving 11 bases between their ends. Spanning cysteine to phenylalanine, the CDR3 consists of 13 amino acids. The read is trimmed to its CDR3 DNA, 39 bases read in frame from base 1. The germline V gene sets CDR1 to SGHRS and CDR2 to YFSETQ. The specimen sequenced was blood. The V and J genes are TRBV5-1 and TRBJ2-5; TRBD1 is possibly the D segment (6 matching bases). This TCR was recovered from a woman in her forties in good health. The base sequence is TGCGCCAGCAGCCCTTGGACAGCAGAGACCCAGTACTTC. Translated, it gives CASSPWTAETQYF.